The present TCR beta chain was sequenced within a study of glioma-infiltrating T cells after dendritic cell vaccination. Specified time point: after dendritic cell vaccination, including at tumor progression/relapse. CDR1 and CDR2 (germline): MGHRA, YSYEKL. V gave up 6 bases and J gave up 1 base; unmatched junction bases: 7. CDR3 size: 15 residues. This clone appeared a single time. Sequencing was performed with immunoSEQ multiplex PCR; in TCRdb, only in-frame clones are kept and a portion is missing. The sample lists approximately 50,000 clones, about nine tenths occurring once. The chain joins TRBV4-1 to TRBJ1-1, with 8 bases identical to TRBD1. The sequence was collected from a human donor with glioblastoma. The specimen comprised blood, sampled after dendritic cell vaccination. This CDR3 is CASRQPGQGNTEAFF. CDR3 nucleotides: TGCGCCAGCAGACAGCCAGGACAGGGGAACACTGAAGCTTTCTTT.